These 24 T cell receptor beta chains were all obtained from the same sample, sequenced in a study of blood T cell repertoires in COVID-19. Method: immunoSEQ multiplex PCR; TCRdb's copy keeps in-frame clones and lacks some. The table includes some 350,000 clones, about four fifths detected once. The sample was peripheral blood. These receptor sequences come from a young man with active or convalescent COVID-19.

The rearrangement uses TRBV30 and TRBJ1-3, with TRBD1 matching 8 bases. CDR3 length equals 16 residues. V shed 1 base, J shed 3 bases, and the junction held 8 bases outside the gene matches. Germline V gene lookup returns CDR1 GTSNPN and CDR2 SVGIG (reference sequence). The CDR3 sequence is CAWSGGGRGLGNTIYF. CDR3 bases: TGTGCCTGGAGTGGAGGCGGCAGGGGGCTTGGAAACACCATATATTTT.

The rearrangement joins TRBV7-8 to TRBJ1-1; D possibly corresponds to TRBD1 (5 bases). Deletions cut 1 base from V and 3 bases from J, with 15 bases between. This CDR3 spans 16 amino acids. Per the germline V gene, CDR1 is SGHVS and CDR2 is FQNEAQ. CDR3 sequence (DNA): TGTGCCAGCAGCTTAGGTCGATGGGGCAGAGACACTGAAGCTTTCTTT. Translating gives CASSLGRWGRDTEAFF.

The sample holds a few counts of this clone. This CDR3 reads CASSSPSGQGSYGYTF. CDR3 sequence (DNA): TGTGCCAGCAGTTCGCCCTCGGGACAGGGGAGCTATGGCTACACCTTC. The chain combines TRBV6-5 with TRBJ1-2; 10 bases agree with TRBD1. Trimming cost V 4 bases and J 4 bases; bases outside gene matches: 9. CDR1 MNHEY and CDR2 SVGAGI come from the germline V gene. The CDR3 sequence is 16 residues long.

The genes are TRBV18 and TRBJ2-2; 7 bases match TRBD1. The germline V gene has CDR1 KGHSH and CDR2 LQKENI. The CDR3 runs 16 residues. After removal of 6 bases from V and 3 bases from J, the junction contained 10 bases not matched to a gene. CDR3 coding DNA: TGTGCCAGCTCGCCCCGACCGGGGACAGACACCGGGGAGCTGTTTTTT. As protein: CASSPRPGTDTGELFF.

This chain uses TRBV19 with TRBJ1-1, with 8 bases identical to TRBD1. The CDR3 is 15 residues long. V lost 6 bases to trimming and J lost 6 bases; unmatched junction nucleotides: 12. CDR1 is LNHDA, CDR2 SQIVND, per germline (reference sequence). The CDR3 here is CASRQTGVGDPEAFF. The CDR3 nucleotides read TGTGCCAGTAGGCAGACAGGGGTTGGTGACCCTGAAGCTTTCTTT.

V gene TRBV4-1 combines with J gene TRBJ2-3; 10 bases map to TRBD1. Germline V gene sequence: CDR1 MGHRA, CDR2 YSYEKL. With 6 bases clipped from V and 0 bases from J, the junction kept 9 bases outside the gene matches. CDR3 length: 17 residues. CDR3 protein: CASRSRDRGLSTDTQYF. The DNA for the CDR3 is TGCGCCAGCAGATCAAGAGACAGGGGGCTGAGCACAGATACGCAGTATTTT.

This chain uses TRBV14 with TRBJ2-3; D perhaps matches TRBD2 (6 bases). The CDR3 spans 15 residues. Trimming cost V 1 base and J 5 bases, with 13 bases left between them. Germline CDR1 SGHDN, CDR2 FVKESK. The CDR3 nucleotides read TGTGCCAGCAGCCAAGGACTAGGACGATTAGATACGCAGTATTTT. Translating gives CASSQGLGRLDTQYF.

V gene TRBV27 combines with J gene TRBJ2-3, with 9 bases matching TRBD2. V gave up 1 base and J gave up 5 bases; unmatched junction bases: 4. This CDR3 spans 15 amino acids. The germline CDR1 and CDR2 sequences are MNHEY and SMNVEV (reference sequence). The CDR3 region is CASSLWASGKDTQYF. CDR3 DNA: TGTGCCAGCAGTTTATGGGCTAGCGGGAAAGATACGCAGTATTTT.

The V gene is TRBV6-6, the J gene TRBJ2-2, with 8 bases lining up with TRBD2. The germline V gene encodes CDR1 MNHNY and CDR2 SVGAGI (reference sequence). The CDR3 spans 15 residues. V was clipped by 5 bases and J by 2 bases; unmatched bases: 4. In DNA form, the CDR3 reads TGTGCCAGCAGTGGAGGGACTAGTAACACCGGGGAGCTGTTTTTT. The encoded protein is CASSGGTSNTGELFF.

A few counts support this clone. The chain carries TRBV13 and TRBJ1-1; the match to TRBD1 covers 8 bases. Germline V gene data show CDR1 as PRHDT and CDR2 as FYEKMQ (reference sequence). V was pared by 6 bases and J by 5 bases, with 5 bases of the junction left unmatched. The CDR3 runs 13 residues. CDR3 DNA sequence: TGTGCCAGCAGTCAGGGGGCGGGAACTGAAGCTTTCTTT. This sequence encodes CASSQGAGTEAFF.

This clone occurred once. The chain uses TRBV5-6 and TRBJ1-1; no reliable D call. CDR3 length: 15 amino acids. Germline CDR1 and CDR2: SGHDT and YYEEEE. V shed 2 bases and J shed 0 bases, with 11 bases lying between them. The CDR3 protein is CASSFIREMNTEAFF. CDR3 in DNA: TGTGCCAGCAGCTTTATCCGAGAGATGAACACTGAAGCTTTCTTT. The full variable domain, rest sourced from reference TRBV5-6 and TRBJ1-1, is DAGVTQSPTHLIKTRGQQVTLRCSPKSGHDTVSWYQQALGQGPQFIFQYYEEEERQRGNFPDRFSGHQFPNYSSELNVNALLLGDSALYLCASSFIREMNTEAFFGQGTRLTVV.

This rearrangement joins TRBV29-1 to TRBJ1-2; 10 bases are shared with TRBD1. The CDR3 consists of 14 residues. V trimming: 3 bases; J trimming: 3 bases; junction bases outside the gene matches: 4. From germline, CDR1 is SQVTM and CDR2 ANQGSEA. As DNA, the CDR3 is TGCAGCGTTGAGGTTGGGACAGGGGACTATGGCTACACCTTC. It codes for CSVEVGTGDYGYTF.

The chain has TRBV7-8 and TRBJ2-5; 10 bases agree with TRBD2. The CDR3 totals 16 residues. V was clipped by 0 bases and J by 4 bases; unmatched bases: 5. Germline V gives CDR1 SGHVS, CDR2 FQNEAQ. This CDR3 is CASSLARAGGPETQYF. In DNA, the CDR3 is TGTGCCAGCAGCTTAGCGCGAGCGGGGGGGCCAGAGACCCAGTACTTC.

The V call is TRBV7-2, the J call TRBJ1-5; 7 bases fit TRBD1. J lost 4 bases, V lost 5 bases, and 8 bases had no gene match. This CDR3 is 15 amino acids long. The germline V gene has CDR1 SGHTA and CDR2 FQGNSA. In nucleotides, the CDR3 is TGTGCCAGCAGCCCGACAGGGACCTTAAATCAGCCCCAGCATTTT. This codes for CASSPTGTLNQPQHF.

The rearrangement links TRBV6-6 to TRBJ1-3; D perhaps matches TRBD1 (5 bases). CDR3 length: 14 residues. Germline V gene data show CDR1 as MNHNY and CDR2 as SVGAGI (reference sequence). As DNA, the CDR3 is TGTGCGGGGGGAGAGGAGCACTCTGGAAACACCATATATTTT. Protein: CAGGEEHSGNTIYF.

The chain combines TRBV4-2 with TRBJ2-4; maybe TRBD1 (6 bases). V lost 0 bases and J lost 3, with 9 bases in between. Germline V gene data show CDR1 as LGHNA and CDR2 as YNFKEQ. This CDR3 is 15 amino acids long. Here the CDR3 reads CASSQEGAVKNIQYF. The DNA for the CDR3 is TGTGCCAGCAGCCAAGAGGGGGCAGTCAAAAACATTCAGTACTTC.

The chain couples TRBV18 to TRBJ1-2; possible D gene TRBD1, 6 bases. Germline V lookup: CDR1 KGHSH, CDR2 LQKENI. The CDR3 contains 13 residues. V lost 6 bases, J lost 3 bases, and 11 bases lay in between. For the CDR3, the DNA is TGTGCCAGCTCCAACGGACAGCACTATGGCTACACCTTC. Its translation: CASSNGQHYGYTF. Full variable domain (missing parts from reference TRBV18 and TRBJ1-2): NAGVMQNPRHLVRRRGQEARLRCSPMKGHSHVYWYRQLPEEGLKFMVYLQKENIIDESGMPKERFSAEFPKEGPSILRIQQVVRGDSAAYFCASSNGQHYGYTFGSGTRLTVV.

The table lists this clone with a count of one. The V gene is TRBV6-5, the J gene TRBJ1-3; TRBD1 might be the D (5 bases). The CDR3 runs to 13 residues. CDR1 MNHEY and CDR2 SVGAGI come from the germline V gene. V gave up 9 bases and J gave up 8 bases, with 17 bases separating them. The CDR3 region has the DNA TGTGCCAGTATAGGGAGGGGCCGGGACACCATATATTTT. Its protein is CASIGRGRDTIYF.

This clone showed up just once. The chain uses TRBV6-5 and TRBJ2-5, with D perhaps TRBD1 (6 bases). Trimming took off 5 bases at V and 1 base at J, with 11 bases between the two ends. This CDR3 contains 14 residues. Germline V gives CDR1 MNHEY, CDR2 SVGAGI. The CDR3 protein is CASSPRTAQETQYF. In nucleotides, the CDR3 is TGTGCCAGCAGTCCTAGGACAGCCCAAGAGACCCAGTACTTC.

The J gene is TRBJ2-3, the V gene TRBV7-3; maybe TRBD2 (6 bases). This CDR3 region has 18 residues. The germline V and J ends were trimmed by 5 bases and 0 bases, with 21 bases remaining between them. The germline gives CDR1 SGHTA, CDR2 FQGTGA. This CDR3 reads CASSPFGGAIISTDTQYF. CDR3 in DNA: TGTGCCAGCAGCCCTTTTGGCGGGGCTATTATTAGCACAGATACGCAGTATTTT.

The CDR3 DNA is TGTGCCAGTAGTAAACTCCCCGATGATCAGCCCCAGCATTTT. Its translation is CASSKLPDDQPQHF. J is TRBJ1-5 and V is TRBV19; D unresolved. The CDR3 is 14 residues long. Germline V gives CDR1 LNHDA, CDR2 SQIVND (reference sequence). The ends were cut back, 4 bases at V and 5 bases at J, with 12 bases in the middle. Variable domain in full (rest from reference TRBV19 and TRBJ1-5): DGGITQSPKYLFRKEGQNVTLSCEQNLNHDAMYWYRQDPGQGLRLIYYSQIVNDFQKGDIAEGYSVSREKKESFPLTVTSAQKNPTAFYLCASSKLPDDQPQHFGDGTRLSIL.

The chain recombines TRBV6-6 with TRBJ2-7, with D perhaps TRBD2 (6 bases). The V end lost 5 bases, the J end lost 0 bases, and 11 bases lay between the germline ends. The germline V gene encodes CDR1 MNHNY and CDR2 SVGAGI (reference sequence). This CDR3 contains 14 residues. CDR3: CASSQTGSSYEQYF. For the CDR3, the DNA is TGTGCCAGCAGTCAAACCGGGAGCTCCTACGAGCAGTACTTC.

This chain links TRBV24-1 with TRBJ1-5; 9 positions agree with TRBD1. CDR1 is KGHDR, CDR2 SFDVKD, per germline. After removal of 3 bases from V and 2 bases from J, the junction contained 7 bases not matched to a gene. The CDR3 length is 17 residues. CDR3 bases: TGTGCCACCAGTGATGCCACAGGGGGCCGGGGCAATCAGCCCCAGCATTTT. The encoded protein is CATSDATGGRGNQPQHF.

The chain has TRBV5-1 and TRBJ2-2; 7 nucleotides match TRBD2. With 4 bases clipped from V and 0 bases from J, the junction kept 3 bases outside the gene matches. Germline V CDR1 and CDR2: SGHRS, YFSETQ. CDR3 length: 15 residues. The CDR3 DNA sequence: TGCGCCAGCAGCGGAACTAGCGCGAACACCGGGGAGCTGTTTTTT. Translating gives CASSGTSANTGELFF.